This T cell receptor (beta chain) is drawn from a study of PD-1 blockade in mismatch repair-deficient tumors. Overall study: All were previously treated, progressing patients with approximately 11 mismatch repair-deficient cancer types.

As regards this clone: Its antigen is unknown.

Libraries were prepared by immunoSEQ multiplex PCR; TCRdb keeps only in-frame clonotypes and omits some of them. The data contain roughly 120,000 clones, around nine tenths of them singletons. TCRs were sequenced from three patients responding to pembrolizumab. Findings of the study overall: After pembrolizumab, tumor-resident clones rose rapidly, then generally contracted before radiologic responses.

Sequenced here: peripheral blood, sampled approximately 73 weeks after starting pembrolizumab. The clonotype comes from an adult with mismatch repair-deficient cancer.

CDR3 DNA sequence: TGTGCCAGCGATTCCCATCTTGGGTTTTGGGGTGAGCAGTTCTTC. This sequence encodes CASDSHLGFWGEQFF. This chain joins TRBV28 and TRBJ2-1; no clear D gene. Trimming removed 8 bases at V and 9 bases at J, with 23 bases between. Germline V lookup: CDR1 MDHEN, CDR2 SYDVKM. This CDR3 is 15 amino acids long.